The entry that follows covers one T cell receptor beta chain sequence. Its antigen is not identified. The CDR3 is made up of 15 amino acids. Germline values: CDR1 LGHNA, CDR2 YNFKEQ. The trim removed 2 bases at V and 2 bases at J, leaving 1 base unmatched. These data are taken from a study of shared clonotypes between healthy human individuals. Naive CD8 cells lacked CD45RO and underwent positive selection for CCR7, leaving out terminally differentiated effector memory CD45RA+ cells. Genomic DNA per cell subset filled all wells of several immunoSEQ plates. Authors' data handling: Filtering differed since immunoSEQ provided only junctions, with no quality scores. Only in-frame clones appear in the TCRdb table, and some are missing; sequencing was by immunoSEQ multiplex PCR. That table furnishes V, J and clone size, whereas the DNA furnished D and trimming. The sample has approximately 740,000 clones; 80% to 95% are singletons.

Findings and limits, study-wide: An effect of sequencing depth on clonotype sharing among donors was expected. A limitation of the genetic and exposure-history diversity represented arose from few donors.

The source is a man under 40 in good health. The V and J genes are TRBV4-2 and TRBJ2-7; 12 bases line up with TRBD2. The sequenced sample was naive CD8+ T cells sorted from blood. The chain's CDR3 is CASSQRLAGAYEQYF. CDR3 sequence (DNA): TGTGCCAGCAGCCAACGACTAGCGGGAGCCTACGAGCAGTACTTC.